This T cell receptor beta chain was found in a study of control samples from healthy donors and cancer patients. Germline V gives CDR1 LNHDA, CDR2 SQIVND (reference sequence). The CDR3 is 15 amino acids. The trim removed 6 bases at V and 7 bases at J, leaving 12 bases unmatched. The table came from immunoSEQ multiplex PCR; TCRdb's copy has only in-frame clones and leaves some out. The sample has fewer than 200,000 clones, roughly 95% seen once. The sequencing sample was made of blood. The source of this sequence is a woman aged 60-75 years in good health. This rearrangement joins TRBV19 to TRBJ2-7; 10 bases are shared with TRBD1. CDR3 DNA: TGTGCCAGTAGCTTACTGACAGGGGGCCCGGGTGAGCAGTACTTC. Its translation is CASSLLTGGPGEQYF.